A single sample gave rise to the 15 T cell receptor beta chains below, sequenced in a study of T cells in Graves' hyperthyroidism and ophthalmopathy. The TCR beta CDR3 regions underwent amplification using RNA transcripts as the source. The HTBI primer set served for first-round RT-PCR of the TCR CDR3. TCRdb redid the calling of the multiplex PCR reads with MiXCR, one entry per CDR3 protein. The table lists 490,000 or so distinct CDR3 sequences, roughly 16% of them singletons. Specimen: blood. Receptors originate from a woman between 25 and 40 years old with Graves' ophthalmopathy.

Concerning this clonotype: A much larger clonotype is one base distant, so this may be a read error. This chain joins TRBV7-2 and TRBJ1-2; 7 bases line up with TRBD1. Per the germline V gene, CDR1 is SGHTA and CDR2 is FQGNSA. The J segment lost 8 bases and the V segment lost 1 base, leaving 4 bases of the junction unmatched. The CDR3 covers 13 residues. CDR3 bases: TGTACCAGCAGCTTAGTTTTGACAGGGGGCTACACCTTC. Translated: CTSSLVLTGGYTF.

This clonotype was recorded at least ten times. The J gene is TRBJ2-3, the V gene TRBV20-1; TRBD2 aligns across 15 bases. The V and J ends lost 3 bases and 4 bases, in that order; junction bases with no gene match: 8. In germline, CDR1 is DFQATT, CDR2 SNEGSKA (reference sequence). The CDR3 extends over 17 amino acids. CDR3 sequence: CSASPGLAGGWPDTQYF. CDR3 coding DNA: TGCAGTGCTAGCCCGGGACTAGCGGGAGGTTGGCCAGATACGCAGTATTTT.

The rearrangement uses TRBV12-3 or TRBV12-4 and TRBJ2-5; D gene uncertain. With 2 bases removed from V and 1 base from J, the gap between germline ends came to 8 bases. CDR3 length: 14 amino acids. CDR3 amino acids: CASSLQTPQETQYF. CDR3 DNA sequence: TGTGCCAGCAGTTTACAAACACCCCAAGAGACCCAGTACTTC.

V is TRBV28 and J is TRBJ2-2; D tentatively fits TRBD1 or TRBD2 (6 bases each). This CDR3 is 14 amino acids long. V gave up 10 bases and J gave up 5 bases, with 17 bases separating them. Germline CDR1 reads MDHEN; CDR2 reads SYDVKM. In DNA form, the CDR3 reads TGTGCCATCTCACAGGGAGGAAGGACCGGGGAGCTGTTTTTT. This encodes CAISQGGRTGELFF. Variable domain in full (rest from reference TRBV28 and TRBJ2-2): DVKVTQSSRYLVKRTGEKVFLECVQDMDHENMFWYRQDPGLGLRLIYFSYDVKMKEKGDIPEGYSVSREKKERFSLILESASTNQTSMYLCAISQGGRTGELFFGEGSRLTVL.

This clonotype was recorded at least ten times. J is TRBJ2-1 and V is TRBV30, with 7 bases matching TRBD2. Germline V gives CDR1 GTSNPN, CDR2 SVGIG (reference sequence). Trimming took 2 bases from V and 9 from J; bases not matched to a gene: 13. This CDR3 region has 15 residues. The CDR3, as DNA: TGTGCCTGGAGTATCGGACTGCGGGAGTACCCTGAGCAGTTCTTC. Protein product: CAWSIGLREYPEQFF.

V and J are TRBV7-9 and TRBJ2-7; 7 nucleotides line up with TRBD1. Germline assignment: CDR1 SEHNR and CDR2 FQNEAQ (reference sequence). CDR3 length: 15 residues. With 2 bases clipped from V and 4 bases from J, the junction kept 8 bases outside the gene matches. The CDR3 reads CASSLWTGPPYEQYF. DNA for the CDR3: TGTGCCAGCAGCTTATGGACAGGCCCCCCGTACGAGCAGTACTTC.

J is TRBJ2-1 and V is TRBV4-3, with D possibly matching TRBD2 (5 bases). Germline lookup yields CDR1 LGHNA and CDR2 YSLEER. The V and J ends lost 0 bases and 10 bases respectively, with 13 bases between them. This CDR3 comprises 14 residues. DNA of the CDR3: TGCGCCAGCAGCCAAGATCGGACTTCACGGGAGCAGTTCTTC. This gives the protein CASSQDRTSREQFF.

The chain links TRBV4-2 to TRBJ2-1; D is unclear. Trimming shortened V by 4 bases and J by 0 bases, and 16 bases separated the two germline ends. CDR1 is LGHNA and CDR2 is YNFKEQ in the germline V gene. CDR3 size: 17 residues. The CDR3 DNA is TGTGCCAGCAGCCTGAGACCCCTGCGGTTCTCCTACAATGAGCAGTTCTTC. Its translation: CASSLRPLRFSYNEQFF.

The V gene is TRBV9, the J gene TRBJ1-5; 8 positions match TRBD1. Losses at the gene ends were 4 bases for V and 7 bases for J; bases not matched to a gene: 10. Germline V lookup: CDR1 SGDLS, CDR2 YYNGEE. The CDR3 is 15 amino acids. This chain's CDR3 is CASSRRTGKNQPQHF. In DNA form, the CDR3 reads TGTGCCAGCAGCCGACGGACAGGGAAGAACCAGCCCCAGCATTTT. Together with reference TRBV9 and TRBJ1-5, the CDR3 gives the full variable domain: DSGVTQTPKHLITATGQRVTLRCSPRSGDLSVYWYQQSLDQGLQFLIQYYNGEERAKGNILERFSAQQFPDLHSELNLSSLELGDSALYFCASSRRTGKNQPQHFGDGTRLSIL.

There are many counts of this clonotype. J is TRBJ2-3 and V is TRBV12-3 or TRBV12-4; 8 bases agree with TRBD2. J lost 6 bases, V lost 3 bases, and 11 bases had no gene match. CDR3 length: 16 residues. In nucleotides, the CDR3 is TGTGCCAGCAGTTTGGTACTAGCGGCTATTGGGGATACGCAGTATTTT. Residues: CASSLVLAAIGDTQYF.

Many counts were recorded for this clonotype. The chain carries TRBV2 and TRBJ2-5; TRBD2 agrees at 8 bases. The V and J ends lost 7 bases and 5 bases, in that order; junction bases with no gene match: 6. The length of the CDR3 is 13 residues. CDR1 and CDR2 from the germline V gene are SNHLY and FYNNEI. The CDR3 DNA sequence: TGTGCCAGCACCCTACTAGCGGATGAGACCCAGTACTTC. Translating gives CASTLLADETQYF. The variable domain in full, with the rest retrieved from reference TRBV2 and TRBJ2-5, is EPEVTQTPSHQVTQMGQEVILRCVPISNHLYFYWYRQILGQKVEFLVSFYNNEISEKSEIFDDQFSVERPDGSNFTLKIRSTKLEDSAMYFCASTLLADETQYFGPGTRLLVL.

This clonotype has ten or more counts. This sequence joins TRBV30 and TRBJ2-1; 7 nucleotides align to TRBD1. Germline loops: CDR1 GTSNPN, CDR2 SVGIG (reference sequence). This CDR3 is 14 amino acids long. The V gene end was trimmed by 4 bases and the J gene end by 3 bases; junction bases not matched to a gene: 6. CDR3 amino acids: CAWNRGGHYNEQFF. DNA for the CDR3: TGTGCCTGGAATAGAGGGGGCCACTACAATGAGCAGTTCTTC.

This clonotype occurred many times. This chain links TRBV28 with TRBJ2-2; 11 bases agree with TRBD2. The CDR3 loop spans 16 amino acids. The trim removed 1 base at V and 7 bases at J, leaving 5 bases unmatched. Germline V CDR1 and CDR2: MDHEN, SYDVKM. CDR3 sequence reads: CASSLFSGRDGGELFF. The CDR3 DNA follows: TGTGCCAGCAGTTTATTTAGCGGGAGGGATGGCGGGGAGCTGTTTTTT.

The chain employs TRBV10-3 and TRBJ2-2; D might be TRBD1 (6 bases). Germline values: CDR1 ENHRY, CDR2 SYGVKD. V was trimmed by 0 bases and J by 1 base, leaving 9 bases between them. The length of the CDR3 is 16 residues. The CDR3 region is CAISESQQGNTGELFF. CDR3 DNA: TGTGCCATCAGTGAGTCCCAACAGGGGAACACCGGGGAGCTGTTTTTT.

The chain couples TRBV7-8 to TRBJ1-2; no clear D gene. The CDR3 sequence is 19 residues long. Germline V gene lookup returns CDR1 SGHVS and CDR2 FQNEAQ. V lost 1 base and J 0 bases, leaving 21 bases between the germline ends. The CDR3 DNA reads as TGTGCCAGCAGCTTAGGTATCAACCAACCGAGCTCTTCTAACTATGGCTACACCTTC. Translation: CASSLGINQPSSSNYGYTF. Using reference TRBV7-8 and TRBJ1-2 for the parts outside the CDR3, the full variable domain is GAGVSQSPRYKVAKRGQDVALRCDPISGHVSLFWYQQALGQGPEFLTYFQNEAQLDKSGLPSDRFFAERPEGSVSTLKIQRTQQEDSAVYLCASSLGINQPSSSNYGYTFGSGTRLTVV.